A selection of T cell receptor beta chains follows, all from one sample in a study of blood T cells in healthy people across ages. One entry per CDR3 protein results from TCRdb running MiXCR on the 5' RACE reads. The sample contains 550,000 to 750,000 distinct CDR3 sequences, approximately 21% of which appear only once. Material: blood. These receptors were obtained from a man between 65 and 79 years old in good health. The CDR3 runs from the conserved cysteine through the conserved F or W. A D gene is named only where the DNA matches it firmly. Clone size is stated in some rows and not others, as once, few, many or a class when expanded.

TRBJ2-3 | TRBV28 | - | - | CASSLLRGADTQYF | TGTGCCAGCAGTCTTCTCAGGGGGGCAGATACGCAGTATTTT
TRBJ2-5 | TRBV28 | - | - | CASSPDLLGTQYF | TGTGCCAGCAGTCCTGACTTGCTTGGGACCCAGTACTTC
TRBJ2-1 | TRBV3-1 | - | few | CASSQDLATYNEQFF | TGTGCCAGCAGCCAAGATCTTGCCACCTACAATGAGCAGTTCTTC
TRBJ1-2 | TRBV11-1 | - | few | CASSPNLPRRGTIMTPSVRGYTF | TGTGCCAGCAGCCCGAACCTACCCCGAAGAGGGACAATCATGACCCCGAGCGTCCGTGGCTACACCTTC
TRBJ2-7 | TRBV6-5 | - | - | CATLPASSYEQYF | TGTGCCACCCTCCCGGCGAGCTCCTACGAGCAGTACTTC
TRBJ2-4 | TRBV20-1 | - | few | CSAPRGGAKNIQYF | TGCAGTGCTCCCAGGGGGGGGGCCAAAAACATTCAGTACTTC
TRBJ2-3 | TRBV7-9 | TRBD2 | few | CASSLGHAGGTRTDTQYF | TGTGCCAGCAGCTTAGGGCACGCGGGAGGCACCCGCACAGATACGCAGTATTTT
TRBJ2-3 | TRBV12-3/TRBV12-4 | TRBD2 | few | CASSPLGLAVDTQYF | TGTGCCAGCAGTCCCCTCGGACTAGCCGTAGATACGCAGTATTTT
TRBJ2-7 | TRBV6-5 | TRBD2 | few | CASSYGFGPSGSWEQYF | TGTGCCAGCAGTTACGGATTCGGGCCTAGCGGGAGTTGGGAGCAGTACTTC
TRBJ2-5 | TRBV20-1 | TRBD2 | few | CSARTSGRRETQYF | TGCAGTGCTAGAACTAGCGGGAGGAGGGAGACCCAGTACTTC
TRBJ1-5 | TRBV20-1 | - | few | CSAQQGNSNQPQHF | TGCAGTGCCCAACAGGGTAATAGCAATCAGCCCCAGCATTTT
TRBJ1-2 | TRBV14 | - | few | CASSQEGEYGYTF | TGTGCCAGCAGCCAAGAAGGGGAGTATGGCTACACCTTC
TRBJ2-7 | TRBV7-8 | - | few | CASSLNLRGFYEQYF | TGTGCCAGCAGCTTAAATTTAAGGGGGTTTTACGAGCAGTACTTC
TRBJ1-5 | TRBV18 | - | few | CASSPGGWQPQHF | TGTGCCAGCTCACCAGGGGGCTGGCAGCCCCAGCATTTT
TRBJ2-5 | TRBV28 | TRBD1 | - | CASSVSGTVFRETQYF | TGTGCCAGCAGTGTGTCCGGGACAGTGTTTCGGGAGACCCAGTACTTC
TRBJ2-3 | TRBV27 | - | - | CASKNQWDTQYF | TGTGCCAGCAAAAATCAATGGGATACGCAGTATTTT
TRBJ2-5 | TRBV20-1 | - | - | CSARDMADWYQETQYF | TGCAGTGCTAGAGATATGGCAGATTGGTACCAAGAGACCCAGTACTTC
TRBJ1-1 | TRBV25-1 | TRBD1 | - | CASSKGQVASGTEAFF | TGTGCCAGCAGCAAGGGACAGGTCGCCTCCGGAACTGAAGCTTTCTTT
TRBJ2-1 | TRBV6-4 | - | - | CANSPGPSSYNERFF | TGTGCCAACAGTCCGGGCCCAAGCTCCTACAATGAGCGGTTCTTC
TRBJ2-3 | TRBV5-6 | - | - | CASSFGGSGDTQYF | TGTGCCAGCAGCTTTGGAGGGAGTGGAGATACGCAGTATTTT
TRBJ2-5 | TRBV15 | - | - | CATSSSSQETQYF | TGTGCCACCAGCAGTAGCAGCCAAGAGACCCAGTACTTC
TRBJ1-4 | TRBV15 | - | few | CATSRAPDQRSEKLFF | TGTGCCACCAGCAGAGCACCCGACCAGCGAAGTGAAAAACTGTTTTTT
TRBJ2-1 | TRBV9 | - | - | CASSAEGVYNNEQFF | TGTGCCAGCAGCGCGGAGGGCGTCTACAACAATGAGCAGTTCTTC
TRBJ2-5 | TRBV9 | - | many | CASSVGSGQQETQYF | TGTGCCAGCAGCGTAGGATCCGGACAGCAAGAGACCCAGTACTTC
TRBJ2-1 | TRBV20-1 | TRBD2 | - | CSASGLAGYNEQFF | TGCAGTGCTAGTGGACTAGCGGGATATAATGAGCAGTTCTTC
TRBJ2-4 | TRBV12-3/TRBV12-4 | - | few | CASSTAGKLAKNIQYF | TGTGCCAGCAGTACTGCAGGCAAACTAGCCAAAAACATTCAGTACTTC
TRBJ2-1 | TRBV20-1 | - | few | CSAAGPTSYNEQFF | TGCAGTGCTGCAGGACCTACCTCCTACAATGAGCAGTTCTTC
TRBJ2-5 | TRBV4-1 | TRBD2 | - | CASSKLAGVREAQYF | TGCGCCAGCAGCAAACTAGCGGGAGTCCGGGAGGCCCAGTACTTC
TRBJ1-6 | TRBV7-9 | TRBD1 | - | CAGSLGAGGDSPLHF | TGTGCCGGCAGCTTAGGGGCAGGGGGCGATTCACCCCTCCACTTT